Below, 9 T cell receptor beta chains from the same sample are listed, as sequenced in a study of T cells in tuberculosis (dated 2018 in TCRdb). The library was generated by the immunoSEQ multiplex PCR assay. TCRdb re-hosts the immuneACCESS table, in-frame sequences only. Its copies lack some clones; in the studies checked, an unresolved V gene accounts for under half of them, and the cause for the rest is not known. The sample contains more than 35,000 clones, roughly 96% of them found a single time. The ten largest clones capture roughly 7% of the sample. Sequences were obtained from PBMCs. Receptor source: a donor aged 10-35 years with latent tuberculosis or without tuberculosis infection.

V and J are TRBV20-1 and TRBJ2-3, with a possible D match to TRBD1 (5 bases). Trimming shortened V by 3 bases and J by 9 bases, and 10 bases separated the two germline ends. From germline, CDR1 is DFQATT and CDR2 SNEGSKA (reference sequence). The CDR3 spans 11 residues. CDR3 amino acids: CSASDQGTQYF. The CDR3 coding sequence is TGCAGTGCTAGTGATCAGGGCACGCAGTATTTT.

The chain links TRBV7-2 to TRBJ2-3; unclear D gene. The CDR3 spans 12 residues. Trimming pared 2 bases from V and 5 bases from J, leaving 5 bases between. Germline V CDR1 and CDR2: SGHTA, FQGNSA. In nucleotides, the CDR3 is TGTGCCAGCAGCTTAATCAGAGATACGCAGTATTTT. Translation gives CASSLIRDTQYF.

In nucleotides, the CDR3 is TGTGCCAGCAGCTTAGTCTCCCGGACAACTATCACCGGGGAGCTGTTTTTT. This gives the protein CASSLVSRTTITGELFF. J is TRBJ2-2 and V is TRBV7-2; tentative D call: TRBD1 (5 bases). The CDR3 length is 17 residues. V shed 1 base and J shed 4 bases, with 16 bases lying between them. Germline V gene data show CDR1 as SGHTA and CDR2 as FQGNSA. Variable domain in full (rest from reference TRBV7-2 and TRBJ2-2): GAGVSQSPSNKVTEKGKDVELRCDPISGHTALYWYRQSLGQGLEFLIYFQGNSAPDKSGLPSDRFSAERTGGSVSTLTIQRTQQEDSAVYLCASSLVSRTTITGELFFGEGSRLTVL.

CDR3 loop: CASSFRQGAHPPYEQYF. As DNA, the CDR3 is TGTGCCAGCAGCTTCCGACAGGGGGCCCATCCTCCCTACGAGCAGTACTTC. The chain links TRBV7-8 to TRBJ2-7; TRBD1 matches at 10 bases. The length of the CDR3 is 17 residues. CDR1 and CDR2 (germline): SGHVS, FQNEAQ. V shed 3 bases and J 2 bases; nucleotides not matched to a gene: 10.

The rearrangement links TRBV2 to TRBJ1-5; D unclear. Between the trimmed V and J ends, which lost 1 base and 3 bases, there was a span of 7 bases. Germline loops: CDR1 SNHLY, CDR2 FYNNEI. The CDR3 loop spans 14 amino acids. The CDR3 region is CASSEGRPNQPQHF. The CDR3 nucleotides read TGTGCCAGCAGTGAAGGGAGGCCCAATCAGCCCCAGCATTTT.

The J gene is TRBJ2-7, the V gene TRBV5-4; 11 nucleotides line up with TRBD2. The CDR3 contains 16 residues. After removal of 4 bases from V and 0 bases from J, the junction contained 6 bases not matched to a gene. Germline values: CDR1 SGHNT, CDR2 YYREEE (reference sequence). CDR3 sequence reads: CASSKHSGRASYEQYF. In DNA form, the CDR3 reads TGTGCCAGCAGCAAGCATAGCGGGAGGGCCTCCTACGAGCAGTACTTC.

J is TRBJ2-5 and V is TRBV6-1; 10 nucleotides agree with TRBD2. This CDR3 spans 16 amino acids. The V gene end was trimmed by 2 bases and the J gene end by 5 bases; junction bases not matched to a gene: 8. Germline CDR1 is MNHNS and CDR2 is SASEGT. The CDR3 loop is CASSETSGGAWETQYF. DNA of the CDR3: TGTGCCAGCAGTGAAACCAGCGGGGGGGCCTGGGAGACCCAGTACTTC.

This clone came up a few times. CDR3: CASSSTTGENQPQHF. DNA of the CDR3: TGTGCCAGCAGCTCCACGACAGGGGAGAATCAGCCCCAGCATTTT. The chain uses TRBV11-2 and TRBJ1-5; 8 nucleotides align to TRBD1. CDR3 length equals 15 residues. CDR1 is SGHAT, CDR2 FQNNGV, per germline. Unmatched junction bases numbered 6, after V lost 4 bases and J lost 4 bases.

The chain recombines TRBV10-3 with TRBJ1-2; 7 bases map to TRBD1. Germline V CDR1 and CDR2: ENHRY, SYGVKD. The CDR3 covers 14 residues. After removal of 8 bases from V and 5 bases from J, the junction contained 11 bases not matched to a gene. In nucleotides, the CDR3 is TGTGCCATCCGAAATCCGGGACAGAAGTATGGCTACACCTTC. This codes for CAIRNPGQKYGYTF.